This T cell receptor (beta chain) was sequenced for a study of blood T cell repertoires in COVID-19 (dated by TCRdb to about 2020). For the study in its entirety: Samples covering the acute and convalescent phases of COVID-19 were provided by collaborators in the United States, Italy and Spain. The material from the prospective study consisted of cDNA or gDNA derived from T cells, B-cell-depleted T cells, or PBMCs. Subjects who had been exposed to COVID-19, were actively infected with it, or had recovered from it provided the deeply sampled blood TCRbeta repertoires that made up the dataset. The repertoires were released in a freely available public database meant as a resource for research on the immune response to SARS-CoV-2. The samples were drawn from two sources: the first 160 participants of the ongoing ImmuneRACE study, and approximately 1,300 subjects contributed by 6 global collaborators. Sample metadata almost always included a de-identified subject ID, COVID-19 status, age in years and sex. Where HLA class I and class II types were available, the types were taken from metadata supplied by the sample provider, not from assay-based typing.

Beyond this particular receptor, the publication reports: The quantity of clinical and demographic metadata differed by source and by participant and was supplied without curation.

The CDR3 holds 19 amino acids from the cysteine to the phenylalanine. Left in the record is the CDR3 DNA by itself, 57 bases read in frame from the first base. As regards this clone: Its antigen specificity is not known. No much larger clone is present one base from it, and per-base qualities are unavailable.

TCRbeta CDR3 regions were amplified from genomic DNA by means of the immunoSEQ Assay, a bias-controlled multiplex PCR. For the original study's pipeline: The number of nucleated cells in each sample was estimated from the amplification of reference gene primers within the assay. To quantify the absolute abundance of each unique TCRbeta CDR3 rearrangement, sequence reads were collapsed and filtered. Productive Simpson clonality was computed per sample as the square root of Simpson's diversity index over productive rearrangements. Drawn from immuneACCESS, this table holds only the in-frame rearrangements with V and J called that TCRdb kept. Clones are partly lost; checked studies trace under half to an unresolved V gene and leave the rest unexplained. Clone size and the V and J calls come from that table; the DNA yielded D and trimming. Recorded for this sample are 45,000 to 55,000 clones; 87% of them occurred a single time. The top ten clones comprise about 7.8% of the sample.

Each collaborating institution followed its own protocols to collect whole blood in K2EDTA tubes. Collaborator samples were shipped for TCRbeta analysis as frozen whole blood, isolated PBMCs, or DNA extracted from either sample type. The receptor comes from a man in his forties or fifties with active COVID-19. The chain couples TRBV21-1 to TRBJ2-2; the table calls TRBD1, which could not be checked here. TRBV21-1 is given as a pseudogene. Sample: peripheral blood. At the DNA level, the sequence is TGTGCCAGCAGCAAAGTAGGCCCACGGACAGGGTTGAACACCGGGGAGCTGTTTTTT. Its protein is CASSKVGPRTGLNTGELFF.